Below are 28 T cell receptor beta chains sequenced from a single sample in a study of control samples from healthy donors and cancer patients. The table came from immunoSEQ multiplex PCR; TCRdb's copy has only in-frame clones and leaves some out. The data hold 100,000 to 130,000 clones, with approximately 84% observed a single time. What was sequenced was blood. The receptors here all came from a man between 18 and 29 years old in good health.

J is TRBJ2-7 and V is TRBV4-2; D perhaps matches TRBD1 (6 bases). The length of the CDR3 is 15 residues. Germline CDR1 reads LGHNA; CDR2 reads YNFKEQ. The V gene lost 3 bases and the J gene lost 0 bases, with 12 bases spanning the gap. Here the CDR3 reads CASSQTQGPSYEQYF. The CDR3, as DNA: TGTGCCAGCAGCCAGACCCAGGGGCCCTCCTACGAGCAGTACTTC.

This chain connects TRBV6-5 to TRBJ2-5; possible D gene TRBD1, 6 bases. Germline lookup yields CDR1 MNHEY and CDR2 SVGAGI. Between the trimmed V and J ends, which lost 5 bases and 4 bases, there was a span of 14 bases. There are 14 residues in the CDR3. CDR3 in DNA: TGTGCCAGCAGTCCCGGCCCCAGGGGAGAGACCCAGTACTTC. This codes for CASSPGPRGETQYF.

V gene TRBV4-2 combines with J gene TRBJ2-5, with 8 bases identical to TRBD2. The CDR3 consists of 15 residues. Trimming cost V 0 bases and J 1 base; bases outside gene matches: 1. Germline V gene sequence: CDR1 LGHNA, CDR2 YNFKEQ. CDR3 loop: CASSQDRGGQETQYF. CDR3 nucleotides: TGTGCCAGCAGCCAAGATCGGGGGGGCCAAGAGACCCAGTACTTC.

The chain links TRBV19 to TRBJ1-2, with D tentatively TRBD1 (6 bases). The CDR3 consists of 14 residues. Looked up from germline, CDR1 is LNHDA and CDR2 is SQIVND (reference sequence). V dropped 5 bases and J dropped 6 bases, with 16 bases sitting between them. As DNA, the CDR3 is TGTGCCAGTAGTGTTTTAGGGGGGATCGATGGCTACACCTTC. Protein sequence: CASSVLGGIDGYTF.

The chain employs TRBV28 and TRBJ2-2; 7 bases map to TRBD2. The CDR3 length is 13 residues. V lost 6 bases, J lost 4 bases, and 2 bases stayed unmatched. Germline CDR1 is MDHEN and CDR2 is SYDVKM. The CDR3 protein is CASRGRATGELFF. In DNA form, the CDR3 reads TGTGCCAGCAGGGGGAGGGCCACCGGGGAGCTGTTTTTT.

This sequence joins TRBV7-2 and TRBJ2-2; D not certain. The CDR3 loop spans 12 amino acids. Between the trimmed V and J ends, which lost 3 bases and 6 bases, there was a span of 5 bases. CDR1 SGHTA and CDR2 FQGNSA come from the germline V gene. The DNA of the CDR3 is TGTGCCAGCAGCTTCTTAGCCGGGGAGCTGTTTTTT. Protein: CASSFLAGELFF. Supplemented by reference TRBV7-2 and TRBJ2-2, the full variable domain reads GAGVSQSPSNKVTEKGKDVELRCDPISGHTALYWYRQSLGQGLEFLIYFQGNSAPDKSGLPSDRFSAERTGGSVSTLTIQRTQQEDSAVYLCASSFLAGELFFGEGSRLTVL.

As regards this clone: This CDR3 is also generated by other DNA sequences in the sample. The V and J genes are TRBV5-6 and TRBJ2-7; no firm D call. CDR1 is SGHDT and CDR2 is YYEEEE in the germline V gene. The CDR3 runs to 14 residues. V was cut by 4 bases and J by 6 bases, with 17 bases left in between. CDR3 coding DNA: TGTGCCAGCAGCCGTTCATCCTTGGTCCTCGAGCAGTACTTC. It yields the protein CASSRSSLVLEQYF.

The chain links TRBV4-2 to TRBJ1-1, with D perhaps matching TRBD1 (6 bases). With 4 bases removed from V and 3 bases from J, the gap between germline ends came to 15 bases. This CDR3 contains 15 residues. The germline gives CDR1 LGHNA, CDR2 YNFKEQ. Written as DNA, the CDR3 is TGTGCCAGCAGCCCAATCACAGGGTATGACACTGAAGCTTTCTTT. Translating it yields CASSPITGYDTEAFF.

V and J are TRBV6-5 and TRBJ1-2; D unclear. The V and J ends lost 0 bases and 4 bases respectively, with 9 bases between them. The CDR3 runs 14 residues. Germline V lookup: CDR1 MNHEY, CDR2 SVGAGI. The CDR3 is CASSYSDSLYGYTF. The CDR3 nucleotides are TGTGCCAGCAGTTACTCCGATTCGCTCTATGGCTACACCTTC.

The rearrangement uses TRBV7-9 and TRBJ1-2, with TRBD1 as a possible D gene (6 bases). This CDR3 is built from 14 residues. Between the trimmed V and J ends, which lost 4 bases and 4 bases, there was a span of 13 bases. Germline loops: CDR1 SEHNR, CDR2 FQNEAQ (reference sequence). The DNA for the CDR3 is TGTGCCAGCAGCTCGAAAGGGGGATTCTATGGCTACACCTTC. Amino acid sequence: CASSSKGGFYGYTF.

This clone showed up just a few times. The chain uses TRBV25-1 and TRBJ2-3, with TRBD1 identical over 7 bases. The V gene end was trimmed by 7 bases and the J gene end by 1 base; junction bases not matched to a gene: 8. The germline V gene encodes CDR1 MGHDK and CDR2 SYGVNS. CDR3 length: 15 residues. DNA for the CDR3: TGTGCCAGCACGCCAGGACAGGCGGGCACAGATACGCAGTATTTT. It codes for CASTPGQAGTDTQYF.

This rearrangement joins TRBV5-4 to TRBJ1-2, with 9 bases lining up with TRBD1. CDR3 length: 16 residues. Germline loops: CDR1 SGHNT, CDR2 YYREEE (reference sequence). Trimming at V came to 0 bases and at J to 4 bases, leaving 7 bases not matched to a gene. CDR3 nucleotides: TGTGCCAGCAGCTTGGTGGGGACAGGGCGTCGCTATGGCTACACCTTC. Amino acids: CASSLVGTGRRYGYTF.

For the CDR3, the DNA is TGTGCCAGCAGCTCCGGACTAGCTGGAATGGTTTTAGAGCAGTTCTTC. This translates into CASSSGLAGMVLEQFF. This chain uses TRBV9 with TRBJ2-1; TRBD2 matches at 8 bases. The germline CDR1 and CDR2 sequences are SGDLS and YYNGEE. CDR3 length equals 16 residues. Trimming took 4 bases from V and 10 from J; bases not matched to a gene: 16.

A note on this clone: This same CDR3 is encoded by further DNA sequences in the sample. The chain is built from TRBV20-1 and TRBJ2-3; the D is unclear. The germline V gene encodes CDR1 DFQATT and CDR2 SNEGSKA (reference sequence). CDR3 size: 11 residues. Trimming took 4 bases from V and 2 from J, leaving 4 bases between them. CDR3 in DNA: TGCAGTGCTAAGTTCACAGATACGCAGTATTTT. Its protein is CSAKFTDTQYF.

This chain links TRBV30 with TRBJ1-1, with D possibly being TRBD1 (5 bases). The germline V gene has CDR1 GTSNPN and CDR2 SVGIG (reference sequence). Trimming shortened V by 2 bases and J by 4 bases, and 8 bases separated the two germline ends. The CDR3 loop spans 12 amino acids. The chain's CDR3 is CAWSPGTTEAFF. Written as DNA, the CDR3 is TGTGCCTGGAGTCCGGGGACCACTGAAGCTTTCTTT.

This chain uses TRBV28 with TRBJ2-3; a possible D gene is TRBD2 (6 bases). Per germline, CDR1 MDHEN and CDR2 SYDVKM. This CDR3 is built from 15 residues. V lost 7 bases, J lost 6 bases, and 20 bases lay in between. The CDR3 here is CASNPRDSRWDTQYF. CDR3 DNA: TGTGCCAGCAACCCCCGGGACTCCCGGTGGGATACGCAGTATTTT.

The V call is TRBV5-1, the J call TRBJ2-5; D is perhaps TRBD1 (5 bases). The CDR3 runs to 15 residues. CDR1 and CDR2 from the germline V gene are SGHRS and YFSETQ. Trimming pared 1 base from V and 1 base from J, leaving 11 bases between. CDR3 bases: TGCGCCAGCAGCTTGAGTTCAGGGCGCCAAGAGACCCAGTACTTC. Translated: CASSLSSGRQETQYF. Variable domain in full (rest from reference TRBV5-1 and TRBJ2-5): KAGVTQTPRYLIKTRGQQVTLSCSPISGHRSVSWYQQTPGQGLQFLFEYFSETQRNKGNFPGRFSGRQFSNSRSEMNVSTLELGDSALYLCASSLSSGRQETQYFGPGTRLLVL.

This rearrangement joins TRBV4-3 to TRBJ1-1, with 7 positions matching TRBD1. The trim removed 4 bases at V and 1 base at J, leaving 6 bases unmatched. The CDR3 spans 15 residues. From germline, CDR1 is LGHNA and CDR2 YSLEER. CDR3 DNA sequence: TGCGCCAGCAGCCCCCCGGGACAGCCGAACACTGAAGCTTTCTTT. This gives the protein CASSPPGQPNTEAFF.

This clone showed up just once. This chain joins TRBV5-1 and TRBJ1-2; possibly TRBD1 for D (5 bases). The germline CDR1 and CDR2 sequences are SGHRS and YFSETQ. V lost 0 bases and J 0 bases, leaving 9 bases between the germline ends. This CDR3 is 15 amino acids long. This CDR3 is CASSLDRSANYGYTF. The CDR3 DNA sequence: TGCGCCAGCAGCTTGGACAGGTCAGCTAACTATGGCTACACCTTC.

The gene calls are TRBV6-5 and TRBJ1-6; TRBD1 matches at 7 bases. The CDR3 covers 14 residues. After removal of 5 bases from V and 9 bases from J, the junction contained 7 bases not matched to a gene. Germline CDR1 reads MNHEY; CDR2 reads SVGAGI. The CDR3 nucleotides read TGTGCCAGCAGTCCGGGACAGCTTCTTTCACCCCTCCACTTT. This sequence encodes CASSPGQLLSPLHF.

This sequence joins TRBV19 and TRBJ2-7; TRBD1 or TRBD2 may be the D gene (6 bases each). V shed 9 bases and J shed 1 base, with 16 bases lying between them. This CDR3 is 14 amino acids long. Per the germline V gene, CDR1 is LNHDA and CDR2 is SQIVND (reference sequence). The CDR3 spells CASRDNGGSYEQYF. CDR3 coding DNA: TGTGCCAGCAGGGACAACGGGGGTTCCTACGAGCAGTACTTC.

A few counts support this clone. V gene TRBV5-4 combines with J gene TRBJ2-2; no clear D. V was trimmed by 2 bases and J by 4 bases, leaving 9 bases between them. The germline gives CDR1 SGHNT, CDR2 YYREEE (reference sequence). The CDR3 has 14 amino acids. CDR3 in DNA: TGTGCCAGCAGCTTTATTTTGGGCACCGGGGAGCTGTTTTTT. Translated: CASSFILGTGELFF.

The chain joins TRBV30 to TRBJ1-2, with 9 bases that match TRBD1. There are 14 residues in the CDR3. Germline V gene sequence: CDR1 GTSNPN, CDR2 SVGIG (reference sequence). V gave up 0 bases and J gave up 5 bases; unmatched junction bases: 4. CDR3 residues: CAWSVDRGTYGYTF. The CDR3 DNA reads TGTGCCTGGAGTGTAGACAGGGGGACGTATGGCTACACCTTC. Looking up the rest from reference TRBV30 and TRBJ1-2 gives the full variable domain: SQTIHQWPATLVQPVGSPLSLECTVEGTSNPNLYWYRQAAGRGLQLLFYSVGIGQISSEVPQNLSASRPQDRQFILSSKKLLLSDSGFYLCAWSVDRGTYGYTFGSGTRLTVV.

The CDR3, as DNA: TGTGCCAGCAGTCCGCGCTGGGAGACCCAGTACTTC. This encodes CASSPRWETQYF. The genes are TRBV12-3 or TRBV12-4 and TRBJ2-5; D remains unclear. Trimming cost V 5 bases and J 5 bases, with 9 bases left between them. This CDR3 contains 12 residues.

This rearrangement joins TRBV6-5 to TRBJ2-5; D is unresolved. CDR3 length: 13 residues. The V end was cut by 0 bases, the J end by 4 bases, with 6 bases between. Germline CDR1 reads MNHEY; CDR2 reads SVGAGI. The CDR3 DNA reads TGTGCCAGCAGTTACTCGATTGCAGAGACCCAGTACTTC. Translating gives CASSYSIAETQYF.

This chain links TRBV3-1 (or the pseudogene TRBV3-2) with TRBJ1-2; no definite D call. The ends were cut back, 4 bases at V and 4 bases at J, with 16 bases in the middle. CDR3 size: 15 residues. Looked up from germline, CDR1 is LGHDT and CDR2 is YNNKEL (reference sequence). The CDR3 sequence: CASSRMGSYGYGYTF. The CDR3 DNA follows: TGTGCCAGCAGCCGCATGGGGTCATATGGCTATGGCTACACCTTC.

This clone appeared a few times. V gene TRBV18 combines with J gene TRBJ2-5, with D perhaps matching TRBD2 (7 bases). Germline-derived CDR1 and CDR2 are KGHSH and LQKENI. CDR3 length: 15 residues. V was cut by 1 base and J by 4 bases, with 13 bases left in between. CDR3 DNA: TGTGCCAGCTCACCACAGGAGGGGGGGCCAGAGACCCAGTACTTC. Translated: CASSPQEGGPETQYF.

In its sample, this clone was seen once. The chain links TRBV9 to TRBJ2-7; D might be TRBD2 (5 bases). CDR1 is SGDLS and CDR2 is YYNGEE in the germline V gene. V was clipped by 4 bases and J by 6 bases, with 14 bases between them. The CDR3 is made up of 13 amino acids. The CDR3 sequence: CASSLLRGSEQYF. Here the CDR3 DNA reads TGTGCCAGCAGCTTACTACGGGGTAGCGAGCAGTACTTC.